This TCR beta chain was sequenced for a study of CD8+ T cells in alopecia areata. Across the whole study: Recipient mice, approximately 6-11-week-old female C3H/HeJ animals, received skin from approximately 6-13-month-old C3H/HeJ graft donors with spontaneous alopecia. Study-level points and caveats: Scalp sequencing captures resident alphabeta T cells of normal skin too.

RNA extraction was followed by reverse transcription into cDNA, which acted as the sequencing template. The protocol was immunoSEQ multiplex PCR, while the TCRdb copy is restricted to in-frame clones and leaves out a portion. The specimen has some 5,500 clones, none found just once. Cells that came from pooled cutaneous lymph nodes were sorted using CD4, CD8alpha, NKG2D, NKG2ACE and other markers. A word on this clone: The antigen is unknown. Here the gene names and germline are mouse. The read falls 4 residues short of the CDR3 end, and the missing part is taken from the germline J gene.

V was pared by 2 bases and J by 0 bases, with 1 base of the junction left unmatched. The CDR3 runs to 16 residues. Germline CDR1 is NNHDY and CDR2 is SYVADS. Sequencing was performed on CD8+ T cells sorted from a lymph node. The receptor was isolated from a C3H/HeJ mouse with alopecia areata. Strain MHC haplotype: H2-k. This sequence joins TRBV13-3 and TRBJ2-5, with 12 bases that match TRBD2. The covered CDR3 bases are TGTGCCAGCAGTGAGGACTGGGGGGGTAACCAAGAC. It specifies CASSEDWGGNQD. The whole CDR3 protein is CASSEDWGGNQDTQYF.